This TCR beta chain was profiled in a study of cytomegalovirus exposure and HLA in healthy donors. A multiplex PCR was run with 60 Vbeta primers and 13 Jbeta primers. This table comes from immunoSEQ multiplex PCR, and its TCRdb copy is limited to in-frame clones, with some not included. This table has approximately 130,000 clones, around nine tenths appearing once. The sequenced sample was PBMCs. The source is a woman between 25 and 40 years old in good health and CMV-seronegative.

The CDR3 nucleotides are TGTGCCAGCTCAGGGCAGGGGGCCGCCTACGAGCAGTACTTC. This codes for CASSGQGAAYEQYF. The chain combines TRBV18 with TRBJ2-7; 8 bases are shared with TRBD1. The trim removed 5 bases at V and 2 bases at J, leaving 5 bases unmatched. The CDR3 is 14 amino acids. CDR1 KGHSH and CDR2 LQKENI come from the germline V gene.